This T cell receptor beta chain was retrieved from a study of Ad26.COV2.S vaccination and SARS-CoV-2 variants. Background on the study: Among those in the COV1001 Ad26.COV2.S trial arm was the donor. Ad26.COV2.S was injected intramuscularly once or twice, 56 days apart.

Concerning this clone itself: Its antigen is not identified.

Study-level points and caveats: Possible underestimation of total T cell responses by the TCR breadth and depth analyses was noted. Vaccinated and placebo-treated recipients had similar non-spike TCR breadth.

Treatment defined: roughly 20 received Ad26.COV2.S at low or high dose, single or two shots; a few received placebo; per-sample allocation not given. Samples were taken on day 63 after the first vaccine or placebo injection. Only in-frame clones appear in the TCRdb table, and some are missing; sequencing was by immunoSEQ multiplex PCR. The sample records about 680,000 clones, about 90% being singletons. The source is a person between 18 and 65 years old who received the Ad26.COV2.S COVID-19 vaccine or a placebo. Sequences were derived from peripheral blood, sampled in a trial of Ad26.COV2.S vaccine versus placebo.

DNA for the CDR3: TGCGCCAGCAGCCCAAGTGGTGGAGCGGGGGGCTCTAGCACAGATACGCAGTATTTT. Translated, it gives CASSPSGGAGGSSTDTQYF. The V gene is TRBV5-1, the J gene TRBJ2-3; TRBD2 aligns across 9 bases. Trimming took 4 bases from V and 0 from J; bases not matched to a gene: 15. The CDR3 has 19 residues. The germline gives CDR1 SGHRS, CDR2 YFSETQ.